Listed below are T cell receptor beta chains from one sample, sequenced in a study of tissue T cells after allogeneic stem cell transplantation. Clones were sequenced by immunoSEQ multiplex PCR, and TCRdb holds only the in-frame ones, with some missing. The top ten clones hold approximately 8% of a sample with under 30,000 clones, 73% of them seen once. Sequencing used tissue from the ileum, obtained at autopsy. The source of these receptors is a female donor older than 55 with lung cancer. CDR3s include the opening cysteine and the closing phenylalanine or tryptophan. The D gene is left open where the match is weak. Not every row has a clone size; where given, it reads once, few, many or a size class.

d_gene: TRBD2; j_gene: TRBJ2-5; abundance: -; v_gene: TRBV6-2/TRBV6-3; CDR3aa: CASSHGGARGTQYF; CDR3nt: TGTGCCAGCAGCCACGGGGGGGCGCGAGGGACCCAGTACTTC
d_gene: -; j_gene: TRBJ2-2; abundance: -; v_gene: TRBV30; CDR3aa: CAWSKVQGNTGELFF; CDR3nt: TGTGCCTGGAGTAAGGTTCAGGGAAACACCGGGGAGCTGTTTTTT
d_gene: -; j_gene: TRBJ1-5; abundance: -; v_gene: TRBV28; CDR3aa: CASSFWSGVDQPQHF; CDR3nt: TGTGCCAGCAGTTTCTGGTCAGGGGTTGATCAGCCCCAGCATTTT
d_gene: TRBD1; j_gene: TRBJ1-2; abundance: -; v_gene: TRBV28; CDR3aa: CASSLGTGGDYGYTF; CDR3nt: TGTGCCAGCAGTTTAGGGACAGGGGGCGACTATGGCTACACCTTC
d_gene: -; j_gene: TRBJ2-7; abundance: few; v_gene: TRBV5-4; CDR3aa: CASSLIGGYEQYF; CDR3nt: TGTGCCAGCAGCCTCATAGGAGGGTATGAGCAGTACTTC
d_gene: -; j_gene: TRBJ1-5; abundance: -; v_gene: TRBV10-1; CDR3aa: CASSESRIKRDQPQHF; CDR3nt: TGCGCCAGCAGTGAGTCTCGGATCAAGCGGGATCAGCCCCAGCATTTT
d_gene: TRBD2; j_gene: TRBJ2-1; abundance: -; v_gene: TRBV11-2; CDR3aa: CASSKGLARSSYNEQFF; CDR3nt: TGTGCCAGCAGCAAGGGACTAGCGAGAAGCTCCTACAATGAGCAGTTCTTC
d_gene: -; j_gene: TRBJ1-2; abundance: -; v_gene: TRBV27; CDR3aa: CASSSWGRGGYTF; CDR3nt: TGTGCCAGCAGTTCCTGGGGGAGGGGCGGCTACACCTTC
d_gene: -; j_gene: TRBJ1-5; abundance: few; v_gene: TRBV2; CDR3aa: CASSLVGAGDWGNQPQHF; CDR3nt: TGTGCCAGCAGCCTGGTTGGGGCAGGGGATTGGGGCAATCAGCCCCAGCATTTT
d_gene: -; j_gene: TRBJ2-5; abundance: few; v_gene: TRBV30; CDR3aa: CAWSLIRGVGETQYF; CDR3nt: TGTGCCTGGTCACTCATCCGGGGAGTGGGGGAGACCCAGTACTTC
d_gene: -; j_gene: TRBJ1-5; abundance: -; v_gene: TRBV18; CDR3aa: CASSPWSDAGLEPQHF; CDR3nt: TGTGCCAGCTCACCGTGGTCCGATGCGGGGTTAGAGCCCCAGCATTTT
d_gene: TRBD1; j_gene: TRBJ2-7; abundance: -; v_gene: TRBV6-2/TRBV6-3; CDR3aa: CASSLTDRRYEQYF; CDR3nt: TGTGCCAGCAGTCTAACGGACAGGCGTTACGAGCAGTACTTC
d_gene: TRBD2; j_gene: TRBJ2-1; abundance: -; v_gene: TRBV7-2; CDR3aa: CASSLALAGGNEQFF; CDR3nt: TGTGCCAGCAGCTTAGCCTTAGCGGGGGGGAATGAGCAGTTCTTC
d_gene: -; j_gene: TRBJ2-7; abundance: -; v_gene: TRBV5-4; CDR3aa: CASSLSPYEQYF; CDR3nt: TGTGCCAGCAGCTTGTCGCCCTACGAGCAGTACTTC
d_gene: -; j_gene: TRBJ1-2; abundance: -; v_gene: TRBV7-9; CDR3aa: CASTVLANYGYTF; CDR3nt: TGTGCCAGCACCGTCTTAGCTAACTATGGCTACACCTTC
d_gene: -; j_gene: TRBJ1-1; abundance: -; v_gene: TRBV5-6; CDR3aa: CASSLELDFEAFF; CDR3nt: TGTGCCAGCAGTTTGGAGTTGGATTTTGAAGCTTTCTTT
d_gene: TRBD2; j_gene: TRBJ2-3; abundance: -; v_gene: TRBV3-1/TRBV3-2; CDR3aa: CASSLAGPTDTQYF; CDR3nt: TGTGCCAGCAGCCTAGCGGGACCCACAGATACGCAGTATTTT
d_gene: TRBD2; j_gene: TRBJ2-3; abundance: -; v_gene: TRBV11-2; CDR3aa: CASSTLVLAGADTQYF; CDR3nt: TGTGCCAGCAGCACGTTGGTACTAGCGGGGGCAGATACGCAGTATTTT
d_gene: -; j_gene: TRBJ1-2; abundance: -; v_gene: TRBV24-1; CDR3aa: CATSDLGYGYTF; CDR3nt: TGTGCCACCAGTGACCTGGGGTATGGCTACACCTTC
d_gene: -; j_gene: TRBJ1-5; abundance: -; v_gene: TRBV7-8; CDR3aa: CASSLRSRSWLALNQPQHF; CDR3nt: TGTGCCAGCAGCTTAAGGTCGAGGAGTTGGTTGGCCCTTAATCAGCCCCAGCATTTT
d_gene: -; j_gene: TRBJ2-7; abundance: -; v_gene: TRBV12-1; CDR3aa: CASRVRGANEQYF; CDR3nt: TGTGCCAGCAGGGTTAGGGGGGCCAACGAGCAGTACTTC
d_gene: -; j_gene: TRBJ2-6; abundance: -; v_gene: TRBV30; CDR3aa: CAWQPRSGANVLTF; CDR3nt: TGTGCCTGGCAACCAAGGTCAGGGGCCAACGTCCTGACTTTC
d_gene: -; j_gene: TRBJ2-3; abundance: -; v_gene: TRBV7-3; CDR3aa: CASSLDGGLADTQYF; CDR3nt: TGTGCCAGCAGCTTAGACGGGGGGCTCGCAGATACGCAGTATTTT
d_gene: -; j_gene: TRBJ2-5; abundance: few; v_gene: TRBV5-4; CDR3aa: CASSQDERETQYF; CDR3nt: TGTGCCAGCAGCCAGGACGAGAGAGAGACCCAGTACTTC
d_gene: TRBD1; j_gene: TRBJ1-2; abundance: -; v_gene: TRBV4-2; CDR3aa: CASSQGAGTGVYGYTF; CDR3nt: TGTGCCAGCAGCCAAGGGGCCGGGACAGGGGTCTATGGCTACACCTTC
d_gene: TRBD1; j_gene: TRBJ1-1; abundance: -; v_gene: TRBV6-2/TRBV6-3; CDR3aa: CASSDRDRANTEAFF; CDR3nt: TGTGCCAGCAGTGACCGCGACAGGGCGAACACTGAAGCTTTCTTT
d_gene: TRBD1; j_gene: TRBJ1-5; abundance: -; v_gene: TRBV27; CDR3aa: CASSLSVDRVSNQPQHF; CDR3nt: TGTGCCAGCAGTTTATCCGTAGACAGGGTGAGCAATCAGCCCCAGCATTTT
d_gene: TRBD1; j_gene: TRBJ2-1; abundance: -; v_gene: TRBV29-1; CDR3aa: CSAYRGREQFF; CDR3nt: TGCAGCGCCTACAGGGGGAGGGAGCAGTTCTTC
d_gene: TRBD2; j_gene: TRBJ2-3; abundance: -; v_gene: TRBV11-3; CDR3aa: CASSFREGPTDTQYF; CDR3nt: TGTGCCAGCAGCTTCCGGGAGGGCCCCACAGATACGCAGTATTTT
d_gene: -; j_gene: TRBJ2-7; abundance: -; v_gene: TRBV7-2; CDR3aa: CASSLDPGYEQYF; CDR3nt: TGTGCCAGCAGCTTAGATCCGGGATACGAGCAGTACTTC
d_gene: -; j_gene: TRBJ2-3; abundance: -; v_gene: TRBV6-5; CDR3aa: CASSWRPDTQYF; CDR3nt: TGTGCCAGCAGTTGGAGGCCGGATACGCAGTATTTT
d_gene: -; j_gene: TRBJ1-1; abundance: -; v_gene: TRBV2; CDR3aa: CASRRQAKAFF; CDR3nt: TGTGCCAGCAGGCGACAGGCGAAAGCTTTCTTT
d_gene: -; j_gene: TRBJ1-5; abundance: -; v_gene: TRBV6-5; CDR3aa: CASRRASVENQPQHF; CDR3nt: TGTGCCAGCAGGAGGGCTTCAGTTGAGAATCAGCCCCAGCATTTT
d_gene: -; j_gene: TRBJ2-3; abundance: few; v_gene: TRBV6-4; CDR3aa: CASSDPAKGSSDTQYF; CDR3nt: TGTGCCAGCAGTGACCCCGCAAAAGGGAGTTCTGATACGCAGTATTTT
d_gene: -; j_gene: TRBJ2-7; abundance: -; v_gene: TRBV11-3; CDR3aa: CASSRHDGTYEQYF; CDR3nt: TGTGCCAGCAGCCGTCACGACGGCACCTACGAGCAGTACTTC
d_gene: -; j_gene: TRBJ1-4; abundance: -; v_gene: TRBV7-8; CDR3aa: CASSPWGTTNEKLFF; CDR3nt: TGTGCCAGCAGTCCCTGGGGTACAACTAATGAAAAACTGTTTTTT
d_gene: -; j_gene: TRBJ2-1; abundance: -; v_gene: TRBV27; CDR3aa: CASSLVGSGRGASYNEQFF; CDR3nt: TGTGCCAGCAGTTTGGTAGGGTCGGGCCGGGGGGCGTCCTACAATGAGCAGTTCTTC
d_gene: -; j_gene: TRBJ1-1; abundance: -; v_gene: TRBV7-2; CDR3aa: CASSFASGGPTTEAFF; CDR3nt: TGTGCCAGCAGCTTCGCATCGGGAGGCCCTACGACTGAAGCTTTCTTT
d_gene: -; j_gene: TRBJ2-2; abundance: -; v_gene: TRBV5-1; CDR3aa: CASSPEPRGPGELFF; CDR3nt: TGCGCCAGCAGCCCCGAGCCCAGGGGTCCCGGGGAGCTGTTTTTT
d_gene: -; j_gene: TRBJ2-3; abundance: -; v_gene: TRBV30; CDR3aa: CAVGTQSTDTQYF; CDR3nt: TGTGCCGTAGGGACCCAAAGCACAGATACGCAGTATTTT
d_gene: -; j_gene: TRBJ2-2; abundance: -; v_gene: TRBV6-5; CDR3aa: CASSYSGYTGELFF; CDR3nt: TGTGCCAGCAGTTACAGCGGGTACACCGGGGAGCTGTTTTTT
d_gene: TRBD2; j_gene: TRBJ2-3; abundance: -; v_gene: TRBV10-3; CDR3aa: CAISRGTSKGTDTQYF; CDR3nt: TGTGCCATCAGTAGGGGGACTAGTAAAGGCACAGATACGCAGTATTTT
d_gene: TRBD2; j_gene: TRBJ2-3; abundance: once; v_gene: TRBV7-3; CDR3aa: CASSLGLADTQYF; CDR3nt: TGTGCCAGCAGCTTGGGACTAGCAGATACGCAGTATTTT
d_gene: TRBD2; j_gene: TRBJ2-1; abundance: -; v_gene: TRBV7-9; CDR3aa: CASSLGGSGKVWSYNEQFF; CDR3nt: TGTGCCAGCAGCTTAGGTGGTAGCGGGAAGGTGTGGTCCTACAATGAGCAGTTCTTC
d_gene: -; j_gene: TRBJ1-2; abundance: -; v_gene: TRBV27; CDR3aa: CASSLSNRQGFTF; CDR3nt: TGTGCCAGCAGTTTATCGAACAGGCAGGGGTTCACCTTC
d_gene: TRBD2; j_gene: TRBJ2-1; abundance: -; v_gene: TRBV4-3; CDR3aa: CASSQDAQRGGRWEQFF; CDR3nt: TGCGCCAGCAGCCAAGATGCCCAGCGGGGGGGAAGATGGGAGCAGTTCTTC
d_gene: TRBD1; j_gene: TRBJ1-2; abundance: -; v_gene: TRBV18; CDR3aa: CASSPGTGDYGYTF; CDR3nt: TGTGCCAGCTCACCTGGGACAGGCGACTATGGCTACACCTTC
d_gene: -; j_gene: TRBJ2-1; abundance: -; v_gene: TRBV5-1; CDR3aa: CASSLDSYNEQFF; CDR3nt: TGCGCCAGCAGCTTAGACTCCTACAATGAGCAGTTCTTC
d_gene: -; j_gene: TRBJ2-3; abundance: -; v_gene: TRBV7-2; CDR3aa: CASSNRVVDADTQYF; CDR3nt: TGTGCCAGCAGCAACCGGGTGGTCGACGCAGATACGCAGTATTTT
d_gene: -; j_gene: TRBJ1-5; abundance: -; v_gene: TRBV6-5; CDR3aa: CASTLSRNSNQPQHF; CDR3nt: TGTGCCAGCACCTTAAGCCGTAATAGCAATCAGCCCCAGCATTTT
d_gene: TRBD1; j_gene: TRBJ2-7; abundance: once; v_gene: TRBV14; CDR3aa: CASSPLGTGRINEQYF; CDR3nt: TGTGCCAGCAGCCCCTTAGGGACAGGGAGGATCAACGAGCAGTACTTC
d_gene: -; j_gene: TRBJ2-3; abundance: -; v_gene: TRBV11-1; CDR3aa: CASSPYLTDTQYF; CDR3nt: TGTGCCAGCAGTCCTTATCTCACAGATACGCAGTATTTT